This T cell receptor (beta chain) was sequenced during a study of T cell responses to AZD1222 COVID-19 vaccine. At the level of the study: Second doses that came at about 4 or about 12 weeks were put together. Whole-study findings and limits: A mostly white British donor set with more females was recruited, and clonal diversity was possibly underestimated.

The table came from immunoSEQ multiplex PCR; TCRdb's copy has only in-frame clones and leaves some out. The table has about 150,000 clones, over 75% seen once. For this clone: Its target is unknown.

This CDR3 has 16 amino acids. Germline-derived CDR1 and CDR2 are LNHDA and SQIVND (reference sequence). The ends were cut back, 5 bases at V and 6 bases at J, with 20 bases in the middle. Sample: peripheral blood, taken on day 0 of AZD1222 vaccination. The V and J genes are TRBV19 and TRBJ1-5, with TRBD1 as a possible D gene (6 bases). The receptor's source is an adult in good health. In DNA, the CDR3 is TGTGCCAGTAGTGACATTTCGGGGGGCGAGGGTCAGCCCCAGCATTTT. Translating gives CASSDISGGEGQPQHF.